This TCR beta chain was captured in a study of CD8+ T cells in alopecia areata (dated by TCRdb to between 2018 and 2020). With regard to the full study: The treated patients took part in an open-label pilot trial in which moderate-to-severe alopecia areata was treated with oral tofacitinib at 5 to 10 mg twice daily. The SALT score, which quantifies the percentage of affected scalp surface area, was used to measure disease severity in treated patients. High-throughput TCRbeta sequencing was used to examine T cell clonal expansion in alopecia areata in both the C3H/HeJ mouse model and human patients. Biopsies were taken from tofacitinib-treated patients at baseline and at 4 and 24 weeks of treatment, and a later scalp biopsy was taken in several of the tofacitinib-treated patients. TCRbeta CDR3 regions were amplified by immunoSEQ multiplex PCR using 35 Vbeta forward and 13 Jbeta reverse primers. RNA was extracted with the PAXgene miRNA kit for fixed scalp, the miRNeasy kit for PBMCs, and the RNeasy kit for mouse skin. Scalp clonality was compared across normal scalp (n=4), patchy alopecia areata scalp (n=8), and alopecia totalis/universalis scalp (n=8). Tofacitinib was administered for 6 to 18 months, and 6 months of follow-up off drug were then conducted to assess delayed response and recurrence. On the human side, TCRbeta sequencing was run on scalp tissue and on sorted CD4+ and CD8+ peripheral blood T cells from healthy controls and from alopecia areata patients with either patchy or totalis/universalis disease.

Libraries were constructed by the immunoSEQ multiplex PCR assay. For TCR sequencing, RNA was extracted from every sample and reverse transcribed into cDNA to serve as template. First-strand cDNA was synthesized with SuperScript III using a 2:1 mix of oligo-dT and random hexamers. Amplification bias was assessed with a synthetic immune receptor repertoire, and residual bias was removed computationally. The authors processed their data as follows. Raw reads were preprocessed to remove errors, and CDR3 was defined according to IMGT conventions as the region from the conserved cysteine to phenylalanine. Clonality was computed by normalizing Shannon entropy by log2 of the number of productive unique TCRs and subtracting the result from 1. Whether scalp clones were CD4 or CD8 was inferred by matching scalp TCRbeta sequences against CD4 and CD8 repertoires sorted from blood. The immuneACCESS repertoire file appears here via TCRdb, limited to in-frame rearrangements. These files lack a portion of the clones; in checked studies, under half of the deficit traces to unresolved V genes, and the cause of the others is not known. The V and J calls and clone size are taken from that table; D and trimming were inferred from the DNA. Recorded for this sample are about 210,000 clones; approximately 65% of them occurred a single time. About 1.2% of the sample goes to the ten largest clones.

The treatment or condition label on this specimen signifies: oral pan-JAK inhibitor, 5-10 mg twice daily. Peripheral blood and lesional scalp punch biopsies were obtained from patients with alopecia areata. PBMCs were isolated by density centrifugation and stained for CD3, CD4 and CD8, and CD4+ and CD8+ T cells were sorted on a FACSAria. V is reduced by 4 bases and J by 5 bases, leaving a spacing of 12 bases between them. The CDR1 and CDR2 encoded by the germline V gene are SGHRS and YFSETQ. The CDR3 goes from the cysteine to the phenylalanine over 13 residues. CDR3 DNA only is kept here, 39 bases in frame from base 1. Concerning this clone: Its antigen has not been determined. Qualities for individual bases were not recorded, and no much larger clone is one base off.

Overall study results and their limits: Tofacitinib significantly decreased scalp clonality and the number of expanded CD8+ clones among the top 100 scalp clones. Many expanded lesional clones persisted in scalp and blood during tofacitinib treatment, which may partly explain relapse after stopping treatment. Compared with mice, TCR sequences shared between patients were less clear, possibly partly because of HLA diversity across the patient population. Unlike mouse skin, where gammadelta T cells dominate, normal human skin contains resident alphabeta T cells that get sequenced too, which complicates analysis of the scalp TCR repertoire. Because the treated cohort was small and included a single nonresponder, larger studies are needed to assess links between baseline CD8+ expansion and response. Lesional scalp, especially in alopecia totalis/universalis, showed higher clonality and more expanded CD8+ clones than normal scalp, suggesting antigenic drive.

This receptor chain uses TRBV5-1 and TRBJ2-5, with no reliable assignment of the D segment. The clonotype originates from a human donor with alopecia areata. The material was CD4+ T cells sorted from blood, obtained at roughly week 45, from a patient treated with tofacitinib. This receptor carries the CDR3 CASSPRSRETQYF. The DNA sequence is as follows: TGCGCCAGCAGCCCGAGGAGTCGGGAGACCCAGTACTTC.